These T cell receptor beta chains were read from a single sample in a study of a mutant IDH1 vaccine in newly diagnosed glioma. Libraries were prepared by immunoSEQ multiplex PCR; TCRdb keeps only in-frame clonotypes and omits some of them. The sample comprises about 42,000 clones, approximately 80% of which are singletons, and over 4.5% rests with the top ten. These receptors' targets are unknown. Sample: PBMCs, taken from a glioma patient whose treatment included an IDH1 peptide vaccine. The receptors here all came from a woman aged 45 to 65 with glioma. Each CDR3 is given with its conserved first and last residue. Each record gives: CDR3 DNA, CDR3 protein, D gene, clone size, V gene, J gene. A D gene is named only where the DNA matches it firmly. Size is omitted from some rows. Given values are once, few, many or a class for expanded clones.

CDR3 DNA: TGTGCCAGCAGTAAACAGGGCACCGGGGAGCTGTTTTTT
CDR3 protein: CASSKQGTGELFF
D gene: -
clone size: -
V gene: TRBV2
J gene: TRBJ2-2

CDR3 DNA: TGTGCCAGCAGCTCAGTCCCCGAGGGGACCCAGTACTTC
CDR3 protein: CASSSVPEGTQYF
D gene: -
clone size: -
V gene: TRBV7-3
J gene: TRBJ2-5

CDR3 DNA: TGTGCCAGCAACAGGGAAAGTAATGAAAAACTGTTTTTT
CDR3 protein: CASNRESNEKLFF
D gene: -
clone size: once
V gene: TRBV6-1
J gene: TRBJ1-4

CDR3 DNA: TGTGCCAGCAGCCCTGGACTAGCGGGGGCTCACCCTAGCACAGATACGCAGTATTTT
CDR3 protein: CASSPGLAGAHPSTDTQYF
D gene: TRBD2
clone size: -
V gene: TRBV5-4
J gene: TRBJ2-3

CDR3 DNA: TGTGCCAGCAGTGACTCAGCGGGGGCCGGGGAGCTGTTTTTT
CDR3 protein: CASSDSAGAGELFF
D gene: TRBD2
clone size: few
V gene: TRBV6-4
J gene: TRBJ2-2

CDR3 DNA: TGTGCCAGCAGTTGGGGGAGGACAGGGGCGAACACTGAAGCTTTCTTT
CDR3 protein: CASSWGRTGANTEAFF
D gene: TRBD1
clone size: -
V gene: TRBV5-6
J gene: TRBJ1-1

CDR3 DNA: TGCGCCAGCAGCCGTACAGATACGCAGTATTTT
CDR3 protein: CASSRTDTQYF
D gene: -
clone size: -
V gene: TRBV5-1
J gene: TRBJ2-3

CDR3 DNA: TGTGCCAGCAGTGAAGGCGGGAGGATCTGGCAGTACTTC
CDR3 protein: CASSEGGRIWQYF
D gene: TRBD2
clone size: -
V gene: TRBV6-1
J gene: TRBJ2-7

CDR3 DNA: TGTGCCAGCAGAGATTATACCCCTAATGAAAAACTGTTTTTT
CDR3 protein: CASRDYTPNEKLFF
D gene: -
clone size: -
V gene: TRBV27
J gene: TRBJ1-4

CDR3 DNA: TGTGCCAGCAGCTTCTCACCACCTCAGGGGGCAGGGGGGTATGGCTACACCTTC
CDR3 protein: CASSFSPPQGAGGYGYTF
D gene: TRBD1
clone size: -
V gene: TRBV5-4
J gene: TRBJ1-2

CDR3 DNA: TGCGCCAGCAGCTTGATCGGGAGTGACACCGGGGAGCTGTTTTTT
CDR3 protein: CASSLIGSDTGELFF
D gene: -
clone size: -
V gene: TRBV5-1
J gene: TRBJ2-2

CDR3 DNA: TGTGCCAGCAGCTCGGGACAGCTTGGTGGGGGCTACACCTTC
CDR3 protein: CASSSGQLGGGYTF
D gene: TRBD1
clone size: -
V gene: TRBV5-6
J gene: TRBJ1-2

CDR3 DNA: TGTGCCAGCGGACCGGGGGTCTCTCCGGGCTACGAGCAGTACTTC
CDR3 protein: CASGPGVSPGYEQYF
D gene: -
clone size: -
V gene: TRBV5-4
J gene: TRBJ2-7

CDR3 DNA: TGTGCCAGCAGCAATGTAGCCACAGATACGCAGTATTTT
CDR3 protein: CASSNVATDTQYF
D gene: -
clone size: -
V gene: TRBV9
J gene: TRBJ2-3

CDR3 DNA: TGTGCCAGCAGCTTCAATCGCGGGACTAGACCCTATACAGATACGCAGTATTTT
CDR3 protein: CASSFNRGTRPYTDTQYF
D gene: TRBD2
clone size: -
V gene: TRBV5-4
J gene: TRBJ2-3

CDR3 DNA: TGTGCCAGCAGTTTTGGAGCGGGGGGCGGAGAGACCCAGTACTTC
CDR3 protein: CASSFGAGGGETQYF
D gene: TRBD2
clone size: once
V gene: TRBV28
J gene: TRBJ2-5

CDR3 DNA: TGTGCCAGCAGGGGATGGGACAGGCTTTCCTACGAGCAGTACTTC
CDR3 protein: CASRGWDRLSYEQYF
D gene: TRBD1
clone size: -
V gene: TRBV6-1
J gene: TRBJ2-7

CDR3 DNA: TGTGCCAGCAGAAGGGGGTCAGGAAACACCATATATTTT
CDR3 protein: CASRRGSGNTIYF
D gene: -
clone size: -
V gene: TRBV6-6
J gene: TRBJ1-3

CDR3 DNA: TGTGCCAGCACCGAAGCGGGGATTACCGGGGAGCTGTTTTTT
CDR3 protein: CASTEAGITGELFF
D gene: TRBD2
clone size: -
V gene: TRBV6-1
J gene: TRBJ2-2

CDR3 DNA: TGCGCCAGCAGCTTGGCAGGGCACACAGATACGCAGTATTTT
CDR3 protein: CASSLAGHTDTQYF
D gene: -
clone size: -
V gene: TRBV5-1
J gene: TRBJ2-3

CDR3 DNA: TGTGCCAGCAGCTCCGGGACAGGGGACGTGAACACTGAAGCTTTCTTT
CDR3 protein: CASSSGTGDVNTEAFF
D gene: TRBD1
clone size: -
V gene: TRBV5-6
J gene: TRBJ1-1

CDR3 DNA: TGTGCCAGCAGTTTGCTTCAGTTAGGGCTGAACACTGAAGCTTTCTTT
CDR3 protein: CASSLLQLGLNTEAFF
D gene: -
clone size: -
V gene: TRBV6-5
J gene: TRBJ1-1

CDR3 DNA: TGTGCCAGCACCCTGGGGGTCGGGTCCCAGAGGGACACTGAAGCTTTCTTT
CDR3 protein: CASTLGVGSQRDTEAFF
D gene: -
clone size: -
V gene: TRBV7-2
J gene: TRBJ1-1

CDR3 DNA: TGCGCCAGCAGCCCGGGATCGGGAAACACCATATATTTT
CDR3 protein: CASSPGSGNTIYF
D gene: -
clone size: -
V gene: TRBV5-1
J gene: TRBJ1-3

CDR3 DNA: TGTGCCAGCAGTGTGACTAGCGGGGGCCCCACCGGGGAGCTGTTTTTT
CDR3 protein: CASSVTSGGPTGELFF
D gene: TRBD2
clone size: -
V gene: TRBV6-1
J gene: TRBJ2-2

CDR3 DNA: TGTGCCAGCAGTGATTTCCGGGACCGCGGCTATGGCTACACCTTC
CDR3 protein: CASSDFRDRGYGYTF
D gene: -
clone size: -
V gene: TRBV6-1
J gene: TRBJ1-2

CDR3 DNA: TGTGCCAGCTCACTTTCCCAGGGGGCGACTGAAGCTTTCTTT
CDR3 protein: CASSLSQGATEAFF
D gene: TRBD1
clone size: few
V gene: TRBV18
J gene: TRBJ1-1

CDR3 DNA: TGTGCCTGGAGTGTAGGAAACCGAGGAAACACCATATATTTT
CDR3 protein: CAWSVGNRGNTIYF
D gene: -
clone size: -
V gene: TRBV30
J gene: TRBJ1-3

CDR3 DNA: TGTGCCAGCAGCTTTCGGCAGGAAGGCTACACCTTC
CDR3 protein: CASSFRQEGYTF
D gene: -
clone size: -
V gene: TRBV5-6
J gene: TRBJ1-2

CDR3 DNA: TGTGCCAGCAGTTACGACAGGGGCCCATCCTACGAGCAGTACTTC
CDR3 protein: CASSYDRGPSYEQYF
D gene: TRBD1
clone size: -
V gene: TRBV6-5
J gene: TRBJ2-7

CDR3 DNA: TGCGCCAGCAGCCCCGAGGGGGATCAGCCCCAGCATTTT
CDR3 protein: CASSPEGDQPQHF
D gene: -
clone size: -
V gene: TRBV5-1
J gene: TRBJ1-5

CDR3 DNA: TGTGCCAGTAGTATGGCGGACTCTAACTATGGCTACACCTTC
CDR3 protein: CASSMADSNYGYTF
D gene: -
clone size: -
V gene: TRBV19
J gene: TRBJ1-2

CDR3 DNA: TGTGCCAGCAGCGTAGAAGTGGCATTAAATACGCAGTATTTT
CDR3 protein: CASSVEVALNTQYF
D gene: -
clone size: once
V gene: TRBV9
J gene: TRBJ2-3

CDR3 DNA: TGCGCCAGCAGCCAAGATACCTTTGGGACAGGGAACACCGGGGAGCTGTTTTTT
CDR3 protein: CASSQDTFGTGNTGELFF
D gene: TRBD1
clone size: -
V gene: TRBV4-1
J gene: TRBJ2-2

CDR3 DNA: TGTGCCAGCAGTTACTCGGGGACAGGGGAAGGCTACACCTTC
CDR3 protein: CASSYSGTGEGYTF
D gene: TRBD1
clone size: -
V gene: TRBV6-5
J gene: TRBJ1-2

CDR3 DNA: TGTGCCAGCAGTTCTGGAATCGGCAATCAGCCCCAGCATTTT
CDR3 protein: CASSSGIGNQPQHF
D gene: -
clone size: -
V gene: TRBV5-8
J gene: TRBJ1-5

CDR3 DNA: TGCGCCAGCAGCTTGGGCCTAGACTACGAGCAGTACTTC
CDR3 protein: CASSLGLDYEQYF
D gene: -
clone size: -
V gene: TRBV5-1
J gene: TRBJ2-7

CDR3 DNA: TGCGCCAGCAGCCAAGATAGTGACAGAATCAATGAGCAGTTCTTC
CDR3 protein: CASSQDSDRINEQFF
D gene: -
clone size: -
V gene: TRBV4-1
J gene: TRBJ2-1

CDR3 DNA: TGCAGCGTCGTCCGGGCGACTGGAGCTTTCTTT
CDR3 protein: CSVVRATGAFF
D gene: -
clone size: -
V gene: TRBV29-1
J gene: TRBJ1-1

CDR3 DNA: TGTGCCAGCTCACCCCCGGCCAGGGACCACGAGCAGTACTTC
CDR3 protein: CASSPPARDHEQYF
D gene: -
clone size: few
V gene: TRBV18
J gene: TRBJ2-7

CDR3 DNA: TGTGCCAGTAGTCTAGGGACGGCCGCTAACTATGGCTACACCTTC
CDR3 protein: CASSLGTAANYGYTF
D gene: -
clone size: -
V gene: TRBV19
J gene: TRBJ1-2

CDR3 DNA: TGTGCCAGCAGTTCTCCCGGGATCCAAGAGACCCAGTACTTC
CDR3 protein: CASSSPGIQETQYF
D gene: -
clone size: -
V gene: TRBV27
J gene: TRBJ2-5

CDR3 DNA: TGTGCCAGCAGCTCCCCTGGGGGGGTAGCGGGGGTGTCCTACAATGAGCAGTTCTTC
CDR3 protein: CASSSPGGVAGVSYNEQFF
D gene: TRBD2
clone size: -
V gene: TRBV5-4
J gene: TRBJ2-1